This passage covers 3 T cell receptor beta chains from one sample sequenced in a study of early T cells in non-severe SARS-CoV-2 infection. One entry per CDR3 protein, called by TCRdb with MiXCR from the 5' RACE reads. The sample includes some 110,000 distinct CDR3 sequences, under 15% of them seen just once. The sample comprised whole blood. These receptors were collected from an adult who was a healthcare worker with PCR-confirmed SARS-CoV-2 infection or an uninfected control (not recorded which).

The sample holds a few counts of this clonotype. The chain combines TRBV2 with TRBJ2-1, with 12 bases lining up with TRBD2. V shed 4 bases, J shed 0 bases, and the junction held 4 bases outside the gene matches. The V gene's germline CDR1 is SNHLY and CDR2 FYNNEI. The CDR3 consists of 17 residues. The CDR3 reads CASSGLAGASSYNEQFF. CDR3 sequence (DNA): TGTGCCAGCAGTGGACTAGCGGGGGCCAGCTCCTACAATGAGCAGTTCTTC.

The gene calls are TRBV3-1 and TRBJ2-7, with D possibly being TRBD1 or TRBD2 (5 bases each). CDR3 length: 15 amino acids. CDR1 and CDR2 from the germline V gene are LGHDT and YNNKEL (reference sequence). With 1 base removed from V and 0 bases from J, the gap between germline ends came to 10 bases. CDR3 region: CASSQVGTLSYEQYF. CDR3 bases: TGTGCCAGCAGCCAAGTCGGGACGCTCTCCTACGAGCAGTACTTC.

This sequence joins TRBV12-3 or TRBV12-4 and TRBJ1-5; D not certain. This CDR3 is built from 16 residues. With 5 bases removed from V and 7 bases from J, the gap between germline ends came to 21 bases. The CDR3 protein is CASSPFRAASGQPQHF. The CDR3 DNA sequence: TGTGCCAGCAGTCCTTTTCGGGCCGCCTCCGGACAGCCCCAGCATTTT.